These 30 T cell receptor beta chains were sequenced from one sample in a study of a mutant IDH1 vaccine in newly diagnosed glioma listed by TCRdb under 2021. The sample's time point, from its label and the paper: baseline, week 1 (first vaccination visit). The label giving this sample's treatment or condition can be read as: pre-vaccination baseline after standard-of-care therapy. Libraries were made using the immunoSEQ multiplex PCR assay. The table was pulled from immuneACCESS by TCRdb, which kept in-frame rearrangements only. Such tables lose some clones; where checked, under half of the loss comes from unresolved V genes, and the rest has no known cause. The sample table records about 92,000 clones; around 80% of these occur just once. The top ten clones comprise roughly 6.9% of the sample. The sequenced sample was PBMCs, obtained from a glioma patient treated with radiotherapy, temozolomide or both. These receptors were obtained from a man aged 35 to 55 with glioma.

V and J are TRBV18 and TRBJ1-2; D is uncertain. The V gene lost 2 bases and the J gene lost 5 bases, with 15 bases spanning the gap. Germline loops: CDR1 KGHSH, CDR2 LQKENI. The CDR3 contains 15 residues. CDR3 region: CASSPDSPQRYGYTF. CDR3 bases: TGTGCCAGCTCACCAGATTCCCCACAGCGGTATGGCTACACCTTC. The whole variable domain, filled in from reference TRBV18 and TRBJ1-2, reads NAGVMQNPRHLVRRRGQEARLRCSPMKGHSHVYWYRQLPEEGLKFMVYLQKENIIDESGMPKERFSAEFPKEGPSILRIQQVVRGDSAAYFCASSPDSPQRYGYTFGSGTRLTVV.

The V and J genes are TRBV5-1 and TRBJ1-1, with D maybe TRBD1 (5 bases). The V end lost 4 bases, the J end lost 4 bases, and 11 bases lay between the germline ends. The CDR3 is made up of 13 amino acids. Germline CDR1 SGHRS, CDR2 YFSETQ. CDR3 residues: CASSTGRGTEAFF. For the CDR3, the DNA is TGCGCCAGCAGCACAGGCCGAGGCACTGAAGCTTTCTTT.

This clone was seen just once. The rearrangement links TRBV4-3 to TRBJ1-2, with a weak D call TRBD1 (5 bases). Looked up from germline, CDR1 is LGHNA and CDR2 is YSLEER. V lost 5 bases and J 5 bases, leaving 18 bases between the germline ends. The CDR3 is made up of 15 amino acids. CDR3 loop: CASSKGPVAGYGYTF. The CDR3 nucleotides read TGCGCCAGCAGCAAGGGACCGGTGGCTGGGTATGGCTACACCTTC.

This clone was detected only a few times. This sequence joins TRBV30 and TRBJ1-4, with a weak D call TRBD1 (6 bases). V was trimmed by 6 bases and J by 8 bases, leaving 19 bases between them. The CDR3 has 14 amino acids. Germline V gene data show CDR1 as GTSNPN and CDR2 as SVGIG (reference sequence). As DNA, the CDR3 is TGTGCCTGCCCAGACAGGAGTAAAGGGGAAAAACTGTTTTTT. It specifies CACPDRSKGEKLFF. The full variable domain, rest sourced from reference TRBV30 and TRBJ1-4, is SQTIHQWPATLVQPVGSPLSLECTVEGTSNPNLYWYRQAAGRGLQLLFYSVGIGQISSEVPQNLSASRPQDRQFILSSKKLLLSDSGFYLCACPDRSKGEKLFFGSGTQLSVL.

The rearrangement uses TRBV5-3 and TRBJ1-1; TRBD1 aligns across 8 bases. TRBV5-3 is filed as an ORF, its function uncertain. CDR3 size: 14 residues. V dropped 10 bases and J dropped 4; count of bases not matched to a gene: 12. The CDR3 coding sequence is TGTGCCCTAAAAGGCGGGACAGGTGTCACTGAAGCTTTCTTT. It is translated as CALKGGTGVTEAFF.

The gene calls are TRBV28 and TRBJ2-5; 8 nucleotides align to TRBD1. From germline, CDR1 is MDHEN and CDR2 SYDVKM. CDR3 length equals 14 residues. V gave up 8 bases and J gave up 2 bases; unmatched junction bases: 7. CDR3 nucleotide sequence: TGTGCCAGCGGACAGGGCGGCTCACAAGAGACCCAGTACTTC. Its protein product is CASGQGGSQETQYF.

This clone was seen only once. This chain uses TRBV7-6 with TRBJ2-3; D ambiguous. V was cut by 5 bases and J by 7 bases, with 7 bases left in between. Germline values: CDR1 SGHVS, CDR2 FNYEAQ. This CDR3 is 11 amino acids long. The CDR3 DNA is TGTGCCAGCAGCCAGACTCATACGCAGTATTTT. Translating gives CASSQTHTQYF.

The chain couples TRBV21-1 to TRBJ2-3. TRBV21-1 represents a pseudogene. The CDR3 has 16 residues. This CDR3 reads CASSRSTEGTADTQYF. CDR3 bases: TGTGCCAGCAGCCGTTCGACAGAAGGGACGGCAGATACGCAGTATTTT.

V and J are TRBV6-5 and TRBJ1-2; D is uncertain. The CDR3 consists of 14 residues. Germline V gene sequence: CDR1 MNHEY, CDR2 SVGAGI. V was pared by 7 bases and J by 1 base, with 13 bases between. Here the CDR3 reads CASITPGLNYGYTF. DNA for the CDR3: TGTGCCAGCATCACCCCCGGACTTAACTATGGCTACACCTTC.

Here the CDR3 reads CASRTRNYGYTF. As DNA, the CDR3 is TGTGCCAGCAGAACAAGGAACTATGGCTACACCTTC. The genes are TRBV2 and TRBJ1-2; D uncertain. CDR3 length equals 12 residues. Trimming pared 6 bases from V and 2 bases from J, leaving 7 bases between. Germline lookup yields CDR1 SNHLY and CDR2 FYNNEI. Full variable domain (rest looked up from reference TRBV2 and TRBJ1-2): EPEVTQTPSHQVTQMGQEVILRCVPISNHLYFYWYRQILGQKVEFLVSFYNNEISEKSEIFDDQFSVERPDGSNFTLKIRSTKLEDSAMYFCASRTRNYGYTFGSGTRLTVV.

The chain couples TRBV9 to TRBJ2-2; D might be TRBD2 (5 bases). This CDR3 spans 15 amino acids. V shed 0 bases and J shed 1 base, with 7 bases lying between them. Germline V CDR1 and CDR2: SGDLS, YYNGEE. The CDR3 loop is CASSVVGGNTGELFF. The CDR3 nucleotides are TGTGCCAGCAGCGTAGTAGGAGGGAACACCGGGGAGCTGTTTTTT.

Written as DNA, the CDR3 is TGCGCCAGCGCAATAACGGGGGATAGCAATCAGCCCCAGCATTTT. Its protein is CASAITGDSNQPQHF. The chain couples TRBV5-1 to TRBJ1-5, with TRBD1 as a possible D gene (5 bases). There are 15 residues in the CDR3. The ends were cut back, 7 bases at V and 0 bases at J, with 14 bases in the middle. Germline values: CDR1 SGHRS, CDR2 YFSETQ. The full variable domain, rest sourced from reference TRBV5-1 and TRBJ1-5, is KAGVTQTPRYLIKTRGQQVTLSCSPISGHRSVSWYQQTPGQGLQFLFEYFSETQRNKGNFPGRFSGRQFSNSRSEMNVSTLELGDSALYLCASAITGDSNQPQHFGDGTRLSIL.

Written as DNA, the CDR3 is TGTGCCAGTAGAGAGGCAGGGGCCTACGAGCAGTACTTC. It specifies CASREAGAYEQYF. The chain joins TRBV19 to TRBJ2-7; D might be TRBD1 (6 bases). Trimming shortened V by 6 bases and J by 2 bases, and 11 bases separated the two germline ends. Germline CDR1 reads LNHDA; CDR2 reads SQIVND (reference sequence). The CDR3 runs 13 residues.

The chain uses TRBV7-9 and TRBJ2-5; D perhaps matches TRBD1 (5 bases). V lost 2 bases and J lost 5, with 15 bases in between. Germline values: CDR1 SEHNR, CDR2 FQNEAQ (reference sequence). The CDR3 has 15 residues. The CDR3 region has the DNA TGTGCCAGCAGCTTAACAGGCCAACAGTGGGAGACCCAGTACTTC. This encodes CASSLTGQQWETQYF.

About this clone: One end of the junction is discordant with germline, which a read error may explain. This chain links TRBV19 with TRBJ1-1; 10 nucleotides align to TRBD1. The germline CDR1 and CDR2 sequences are LNHDA and SQIVND (reference sequence). The CDR3 has 14 residues. The CDR3, as DNA: TGTGCCAGTAGTTTAGACAGGGGGCCCACTGAAGCTTTCTTT. Encoded protein: CASSLDRGPTEAFF.

The chain has TRBV7-2 and TRBJ2-7; D might be TRBD2 (6 bases). The CDR3 is 14 amino acids. Trimming shortened V by 1 base and J by 2 bases, and 9 bases separated the two germline ends. Looked up from germline, CDR1 is SGHTA and CDR2 is FQGNSA. For the CDR3, the DNA is TGTGCCAGCAGCTTAGTGCGGGGTCCCTACGAGCAGTACTTC. It is translated as CASSLVRGPYEQYF.

The CDR3 sequence is CASSKPGRTLYEQYF. The CDR3 DNA reads as TGCGCCAGCAGCAAACCGGGACGGACCTTATACGAGCAGTACTTC. V is TRBV5-1 and J is TRBJ2-7, with D perhaps being TRBD1 or TRBD2 (5 bases each). Deletions cut 4 bases from V and 4 bases from J, with 18 bases between. The CDR3 totals 15 residues. Germline CDR1 is SGHRS and CDR2 is YFSETQ.

J is TRBJ1-5 and V is TRBV28; 9 bases are shared with TRBD1. The CDR3 is 19 amino acids. Per germline, CDR1 MDHEN and CDR2 SYDVKM. V lost 4 bases to trimming and J lost 6 bases; unmatched junction nucleotides: 19. CDR3 DNA sequence: TGTGCCAGCAGTTCCACAAGCCTCCGGGACAGGGTCCGCGGTCAGCCCCAGCATTTT. This encodes CASSSTSLRDRVRGQPQHF.

The gene calls are TRBV4-2 and TRBJ2-7; 8 bases fit TRBD2. Germline V CDR1 and CDR2: LGHNA, YNFKEQ. This CDR3 has 16 residues. V gave up 0 bases and J gave up 3 bases; unmatched junction bases: 7. DNA for the CDR3: TGTGCCAGCAGCCAAGATAGAGCGGGGGCGCACTACGAGCAGTACTTC. It yields the protein CASSQDRAGAHYEQYF.

The chain joins TRBV2 to TRBJ2-5; maybe TRBD2 (5 bases). Germline CDR1 is SNHLY and CDR2 is FYNNEI. The CDR3 is 17 residues long. With 1 base removed from V and 1 base from J, the gap between germline ends came to 16 bases. The CDR3 bases are TGTGCCAGCAGTGAAGGCCTGACTTGGCTAGCCCAAGAGACCCAGTACTTC. It encodes CASSEGLTWLAQETQYF.

The chain has TRBV7-2 and TRBJ2-6; either TRBD1 or TRBD2 may fit D (5 bases each). Germline assignment: CDR1 SGHTA and CDR2 FQGNSA. CDR3 length equals 16 residues. With 3 bases removed from V and 4 bases from J, the gap between germline ends came to 13 bases. The CDR3 region has the DNA TGTGCCAGCAGCTTGGGACGTCCAGTGGGGGCCAACGTCCTGACTTTC. Its protein is CASSLGRPVGANVLTF. The full variable domain, rest sourced from reference TRBV7-2 and TRBJ2-6, is GAGVSQSPSNKVTEKGKDVELRCDPISGHTALYWYRQSLGQGLEFLIYFQGNSAPDKSGLPSDRFSAERTGGSVSTLTIQRTQQEDSAVYLCASSLGRPVGANVLTFGAGSRLTVL.

In regard to this clone: One junction end does not reproduce the germline sequence, and a read error may be involved. This sequence joins TRBV5-4 and TRBJ1-3; a weak D match, TRBD1 (5 bases). This CDR3 has 14 residues. The germline V gene encodes CDR1 SGHNT and CDR2 YYREEE (reference sequence). The CDR3 reads CASSSIGAWKHHIF. The CDR3 coding sequence is TGTGCCAGCAGCTCGATAGGGGCGTGGAAACACCATATATTT. Full variable domain (missing parts from reference TRBV5-4 and TRBJ1-3): ETGVTQSPTHLIKTRGQQVTLRCSSQSGHNTVSWYQQALGQGPQFIFQYYREEENGRGNFPPRFSGLQFPNYSSELNVNALELDDSALYLCASSSIGAWKHHIFGEGSWLTVV.

The rearrangement joins TRBV7-2 to TRBJ2-3; D gene uncertain. CDR3 size: 15 residues. The V gene lost 10 bases and the J gene lost 3 bases, with 20 bases spanning the gap. Germline loops: CDR1 SGHTA, CDR2 FQGNSA. The CDR3 sequence: CAISPGGEATDTQYF. CDR3 DNA sequence: TGTGCCATCTCCCCCGGTGGTGAAGCAACAGATACGCAGTATTTT.

The chain employs TRBV10-3 and TRBJ2-1, with D possibly TRBD1 on 6 matching bases. The V gene's germline CDR1 is ENHRY and CDR2 SYGVKD. V shed 8 bases and J shed 9 bases, with 14 bases lying between them. The CDR3 is made up of 12 amino acids. CDR3 bases: TGTGCCATCCGAGTGGGGGCAGGTGAGCAGTTCTTC. Protein sequence: CAIRVGAGEQFF.

The chain recombines TRBV19 with TRBJ1-3; D call uncertain. The CDR3 has 15 residues. Trimming pared 5 bases from V and 4 bases from J, leaving 15 bases between. The V gene's germline CDR1 is LNHDA and CDR2 SQIVND (reference sequence). CDR3 DNA: TGTGCCAGTAGTCTCCACTACAAGGGAGGAAACACCATATATTTT. Its protein product is CASSLHYKGGNTIYF.

There are a few counts of this clone. The chain couples TRBV2 to TRBJ1-1; D unclear. Deletions cut 6 bases from V and 0 bases from J, with 17 bases between. This CDR3 comprises 16 residues. The germline gives CDR1 SNHLY, CDR2 FYNNEI. The CDR3 nucleotides read TGTGCCAGCAGGCGGTCTGAGTTGGGCCTGAACACTGAAGCTTTCTTT. Amino acid sequence: CASRRSELGLNTEAFF.

The chain recombines TRBV4-3 with TRBJ2-7; 7 bases align to TRBD2. CDR1 and CDR2 (germline): LGHNA, YSLEER. The J segment lost 4 bases and the V segment lost 0 bases, leaving 12 bases of the junction unmatched. The CDR3 sequence is 17 residues long. CDR3 DNA: TGCGCCAGCAGCCAAGATAAAACGGGAGGTATCTTTTACGAGCAGTACTTC. This gives the protein CASSQDKTGGIFYEQYF.

CDR3 DNA: TGTGCCAGCTCGAGGGTAGGAAGTGAGCAGTTCTTC. Translating it yields CASSRVGSEQFF. This chain uses TRBV7-2 with TRBJ2-1, with D possibly being TRBD2 (5 bases). This CDR3 has 12 residues. The ends were cut back, 8 bases at V and 9 bases at J, with 14 bases in the middle. Germline V CDR1 and CDR2: SGHTA, FQGNSA.

The chain uses TRBV7-2 and TRBJ2-5; tentative D call: TRBD1 (5 bases). Germline V gives CDR1 SGHTA, CDR2 FQGNSA. V shed 5 bases and J shed 5 bases, with 6 bases lying between them. The CDR3 extends over 11 amino acids. Here the CDR3 DNA reads TGTGCCAGCAGCCCAGGGGAGACCCAGTACTTC. The encoded protein is CASSPGETQYF.

This clone was observed a handful of times. The chain joins TRBV4-1 to TRBJ1-2; D uncertain. Trimming left V 0 bases short and J 3 bases short, with 8 bases between. Looked up from germline, CDR1 is MGHRA and CDR2 is YSYEKL. This CDR3 spans 14 amino acids. The CDR3 is CASSQDGGDYGYTF. DNA for the CDR3: TGCGCCAGCAGCCAAGACGGCGGGGACTATGGCTACACCTTC.